The rows below give T cell receptor beta chains drawn from one sample of a study of cytomegalovirus exposure and HLA in healthy donors. Profiled with immunoSEQ multiplex PCR; TCRdb holds only in-frame clones, not every one. The sample holds over 100,000 clones. The sequencing sample was made of PBMCs. Receptor source: a woman aged 40 to 50 in good health and CMV-seropositive. Both conserved end residues are part of each CDR3. D genes are given only for firm matches. Only some rows state a clone size, as once, few, many or a class for expanded clones.

d_call j_call clone_size v_call cdr3_aa cdr3_nt
TRBD1 TRBJ2-2 - TRBV9 CASSAEQGGTGELFF TGTGCCAGCAGCGCAGAACAGGGGGGAACCGGGGAGCTGTTTTTT
- TRBJ2-1 - TRBV7-3 CASSLTERNSYNEQFF TGTGCCAGCAGCTTAACGGAGCGTAATTCCTACAATGAGCAGTTCTTC
TRBD2 TRBJ2-5 - TRBV14 CASSQTSGRRETQYF TGTGCCAGCAGCCAGACTAGCGGGAGACGCGAGACCCAGTACTTC
TRBD2 TRBJ2-3 - TRBV28 CASTPPLAGRADTQYF TGTGCCAGCACCCCTCCGCTAGCGGGGCGGGCAGATACGCAGTATTTT
TRBD2 TRBJ2-1 medium-sized TRBV6-4 CASSDSGTSGSNEQFF TGTGCCAGCAGTGACTCCGGGACTAGCGGGAGCAATGAGCAGTTCTTC
- TRBJ2-2 - TRBV11-2 CASSLAGVTGELFF TGTGCCAGCAGCTTAGCGGGAGTAACCGGGGAGCTGTTTTTT
TRBD2 TRBJ2-1 - TRBV19 CASSMVQGLAGISSYNEQFF TGTGCCAGTAGTATGGTCCAAGGACTAGCGGGAATAAGCTCCTACAATGAGCAGTTCTTC
- TRBJ1-1 - TRBV7-3 CASSATGSTEAFF TGTGCCAGCAGCGCTACAGGTAGCACTGAAGCTTTCTTT
- TRBJ1-5 - TRBV7-6 CASSKKPQQAQGMGNQPQHF TGTGCCAGCAGCAAAAAGCCCCAACAAGCTCAGGGGATGGGCAATCAGCCCCAGCATTTT
TRBD1 TRBJ2-7 - TRBV27 CASIKQGPGLYSYEQYF TGTGCCAGCATAAAACAGGGGCCTGGCCTATACTCCTACGAGCAGTACTTC
- TRBJ2-7 - TRBV19 CATLKRAGEQYF TGTGCCACACTCAAGAGGGCGGGCGAGCAGTACTTC
- TRBJ2-7 - TRBV28 CASSFDGLGGSYEQYF TGTGCCAGCAGTTTTGATGGCCTCGGGGGCTCCTACGAGCAGTACTTC
TRBD1 TRBJ2-1 - TRBV5-4 CASRAGTGPNNEQFF TGTGCCAGCAGGGCCGGGACAGGGCCGAACAATGAGCAGTTCTTC
- TRBJ2-5 - TRBV7-2 CASSLDPGQETQYF TGTGCCAGCAGCTTAGATCCCGGTCAAGAGACCCAGTACTTC
TRBD1 TRBJ1-4 - TRBV5-1 CASSLAGQDNEKLFF TGCGCCAGCAGCTTGGCCGGACAGGATAATGAAAAACTGTTTTTT
TRBD2 TRBJ2-1 - TRBV4-1 CASSHWTSGPSTHEQFF TGCGCCAGCAGCCATTGGACTAGCGGGCCATCGACCCATGAGCAGTTCTTC
- TRBJ2-2 - TRBV10-1 CASSELGATGELFF TGCGCCAGCAGTGAGCTTGGGGCTACTGGGGAGCTGTTTTTT
TRBD2 TRBJ2-1 - TRBV2 CASKREGLAGYNEQFF TGTGCCAGCAAGAGGGAGGGACTAGCGGGCTACAATGAGCAGTTCTTC
- TRBJ1-1 - TRBV5-3 CARSPRGPGGEAFF TGTGCCAGAAGCCCCCGGGGTCCCGGGGGTGAAGCTTTCTTT
- TRBJ1-5 - TRBV7-9 CASSLESSNQPQHF TGTGCCAGCAGCTTAGAGAGCAGCAATCAGCCCCAGCATTTT
- TRBJ2-2 - TRBV7-2 CASSLGLLTGELFF TGTGCCAGCAGCCTGGGACTTCTCACCGGGGAGCTGTTTTTT
TRBD1 TRBJ2-2 - TRBV19 CASSSGQGGSGELFF TGTGCCAGTAGTTCAGGACAGGGAGGAAGCGGGGAGCTGTTTTTT
TRBD1 TRBJ1-2 - TRBV11-2 CASSPRQGGYGYTF TGTGCCAGCAGCCCGAGACAGGGAGGCTATGGCTACACCTTC
- TRBJ2-1 - TRBV10-3 CAITSGNSYNEQFF TGTGCCATCACATCGGGGAACTCCTACAATGAGCAGTTCTTC
- TRBJ2-1 - TRBV30 CAFTKRGEQFF TGTGCCTTTACGAAGCGTGGTGAGCAGTTCTTC
TRBD1 TRBJ2-2 - TRBV4-1 CASSPQGTGGAGELFF TGCGCCAGCAGCCCTCAGGGGACAGGCGGGGCCGGGGAGCTGTTTTTT
- TRBJ1-2 - TRBV9 CASSVGEGVGYTF TGTGCCAGCAGCGTAGGGGAAGGGGTCGGCTACACCTTC
TRBD1 TRBJ1-2 - TRBV28 CASSRPDRAGYTF TGTGCCAGCAGCCGCCCGGACAGGGCTGGCTACACCTTC
- TRBJ2-7 - TRBV2 CASSSTVSYEQYF TGTGCCAGCAGTTCGACAGTCTCCTACGAGCAGTACTTC
TRBD2 TRBJ2-7 - TRBV7-8 CASSNPPTSAYSYEQYF TGTGCCAGCAGCAATCCCCCGACTAGCGCTTATTCCTACGAGCAGTACTTC
TRBD2 TRBJ2-1 - TRBV19 CASRASGSPYNEQFF TGTGCCAGTAGAGCCAGCGGGAGCCCCTACAATGAGCAGTTCTTC
- TRBJ1-4 - TRBV5-6 CASSEQGWEKLFF TGTGCCAGCAGCGAACAGGGTTGGGAAAAACTGTTTTTT
- TRBJ2-2 - TRBV28 CASSLGGKAGELFF TGTGCCAGCAGTTTAGGGGGGAAGGCCGGGGAGCTGTTTTTT
TRBD1 TRBJ2-1 - TRBV6-1 CASSEAGQMSSYNEQFF TGTGCCAGCAGTGAAGCGGGACAGATGAGCTCCTACAATGAGCAGTTCTTC
TRBD1 TRBJ2-5 - TRBV28 CASSRDRAQETQYF TGTGCCAGCAGCCGAGACAGGGCCCAAGAGACCCAGTACTTC
TRBD1 TRBJ1-3 - TRBV18 CASSPLGQGSGNTIYF TGTGCCAGCTCACCACTTGGACAGGGTTCTGGAAACACCATATATTTT
- TRBJ1-2 - TRBV28 CASSLPGAPSGYTF TGTGCCAGCAGTTTACCGGGAGCCCCCTCCGGCTACACCTTC
TRBD1 TRBJ2-7 - TRBV29-1 CSVEDLPGQGEQYF TGCAGCGTTGAAGATCTACCGGGACAGGGCGAGCAGTACTTC
TRBD1 TRBJ2-7 - TRBV5-6 CASSQYWAGGIYEQYF TGTGCCAGCAGCCAATACTGGGCAGGGGGCATCTACGAGCAGTACTTC
TRBD2 TRBJ2-7 - TRBV27 CASSELAGGYYEQYF TGTGCCAGCAGTGAGTTAGCGGGAGGTTACTACGAGCAGTACTTC
TRBD1 TRBJ1-4 - TRBV30 CAWGGSRWGQGSTNEKLFF TGTGCCTGGGGCGGATCTAGATGGGGACAGGGGTCAACTAATGAAAAACTGTTTTTT
TRBD1 TRBJ2-2 - TRBV28 CASVYGTGGTGELFF TGTGCCAGCGTTTATGGGACAGGGGGCACCGGGGAGCTGTTTTTT
- TRBJ1-5 - TRBV19 CASSIKEIGGNQPQHF TGTGCCAGTAGTATAAAGGAGATAGGCGGCAATCAGCCCCAGCATTTT
- TRBJ1-4 - TRBV6-5 CASSSRVKDREKLFF TGTGCCAGCAGTAGCAGGGTGAAAGATAGGGAAAAACTGTTTTTT
TRBD1 TRBJ1-5 - TRBV6-1 CASSEATGRQPQHF TGTGCCAGCAGTGAAGCGACAGGGAGGCAGCCCCAGCATTTT
TRBD1 TRBJ1-5 - TRBV2 CASSEGQGRSNQPQHF TGTGCCAGCAGCGAAGGACAGGGGAGAAGCAATCAGCCCCAGCATTTT
- TRBJ1-2 - TRBV7-9 CASSFGGGGSYGYTF TGTGCCAGCAGCTTTGGTGGGGGCGGGTCCTATGGCTACACCTTC
- TRBJ2-5 - TRBV4-1 CASSQSISGFQETQYF TGCGCCAGCAGCCAAAGTATTAGCGGATTTCAAGAGACCCAGTACTTC
TRBD1 TRBJ2-7 - TRBV2 CASSEKTPGQGSHEQYF TGTGCCAGCAGTGAAAAGACCCCGGGACAGGGTTCCCACGAGCAGTACTTC
- TRBJ2-6 - TRBV5-6 CASSFFGFQGVLTF TGTGCCAGCAGCTTTTTCGGGTTTCAGGGCGTCCTGACTTTC
- TRBJ2-1 - TRBV7-9 CASSSGLATYNEQFF TGTGCCAGCAGCTCGGGACTCGCAACTTACAATGAGCAGTTCTTC
- TRBJ2-5 - TRBV19 CASSIPGGAGTRYF TGTGCCAGTAGTATACCCGGCGGGGCGGGGACCCGGTACTTC
- TRBJ2-1 - TRBV5-1 CASSLERRGETYNEQFF TGCGCCAGCAGCTTGGAACGCAGGGGGGAGACTTACAATGAGCAGTTCTTC